These 28 T cell receptor beta chains came from one sample sequenced in a study of blood T cells in healthy people across ages. Alongside a J-beta primer mix, a sample-barcoded 5' primer served in a second PCR lasting 7 to 11 cycles. TCRdb re-analysed the 5' RACE reads in MiXCR, keeping a single row per CDR3 protein. The data show over a million distinct CDR3 sequences, 35% to 45% seen once. The sequenced material came from blood. The source of these receptors is a woman aged 18-30 years in good health.

This clonotype was picked up a small number of times. The chain employs TRBV7-2 and TRBJ2-1, with 9 nucleotides matching TRBD1. The CDR3 has 16 residues. CDR1 SGHTA and CDR2 FQGNSA come from the germline V gene. V lost 6 bases, J lost 7 bases, and 13 bases stayed unmatched. The CDR3 DNA follows: TGTGCCAGCAGACAACCGGGACAGGGCCTCGGGAATGAGCAGTTCTTC. Translated, it gives CASRQPGQGLGNEQFF.

The sample holds a few counts of this clonotype. V gene TRBV12-5 combines with J gene TRBJ2-5, with D perhaps TRBD1 or TRBD2 (5 bases each). Germline values: CDR1 LGHNT, CDR2 FRNRAP. The germline V and J ends were trimmed by 3 bases and 4 bases, with 15 bases remaining between them. This CDR3 region has 15 residues. CDR3 bases: TGTGCTAGTGGTTTCAGAGGGGTCCCAGGAGAGACCCAGTACTTC. It translates to CASGFRGVPGETQYF.

This chain connects TRBV5-1 to TRBJ2-5; D possibly corresponds to TRBD2 (5 bases). Germline-derived CDR1 and CDR2 are SGHRS and YFSETQ. V was pared by 4 bases and J by 5 bases, with 12 bases between. This CDR3 comprises 13 residues. This CDR3 reads CASSHEGSETQYF. DNA of the CDR3: TGCGCCAGCAGCCACGAGGGTAGCGAGACCCAGTACTTC. Variable domain in full (rest from reference TRBV5-1 and TRBJ2-5): KAGVTQTPRYLIKTRGQQVTLSCSPISGHRSVSWYQQTPGQGLQFLFEYFSETQRNKGNFPGRFSGRQFSNSRSEMNVSTLELGDSALYLCASSHEGSETQYFGPGTRLLVL.

The chain couples TRBV29-1 to TRBJ2-3; 9 nucleotides line up with TRBD2. V lost 4 bases and J lost 2; bases outside the gene matches: 4. Germline V lookup: CDR1 SQVTM, CDR2 ANQGSEA. The CDR3 contains 14 residues. CDR3 DNA sequence: TGCAGCGTTGTTTTAGCGGGAGTCACAGATACGCAGTATTTT. Translation gives CSVVLAGVTDTQYF.

The chain recombines TRBV5-1 with TRBJ2-7; TRBD1 agrees at 10 bases. J was trimmed by 7 bases and V by 4 bases; bases with no gene match: 8. The CDR3 is 14 residues long. Germline V gene data show CDR1 as SGHRS and CDR2 as YFSETQ. The CDR3 is CASSERGQGREQYF. CDR3 DNA: TGCGCCAGCAGCGAACGGGGACAGGGGCGAGAGCAGTACTTC.

This clonotype appeared a few times. The V and J genes are TRBV30 and TRBJ2-1, with 8 positions matching TRBD2. The V gene's germline CDR1 is GTSNPN and CDR2 SVGIG (reference sequence). The V segment lost 5 bases and the J segment 0 bases; nucleotides outside the gene matches: 3. The CDR3 length is 14 residues. CDR3 coding DNA: TGTGCCTGGGAGCGGGGGAGCTCCTACAATGAGCAGTTCTTC. Translated: CAWERGSSYNEQFF.

The chain is built from TRBV15 and TRBJ2-2, with D maybe TRBD1 (5 bases). Germline CDR1 and CDR2: LNHNV and YYDKDF (reference sequence). V shed 3 bases and J shed 1 base, with 9 bases lying between them. This CDR3 region has 15 residues. The CDR3 nucleotides read TGTGCCACCAGCAGCGAAACAGGGAACACCGGGGAGCTGTTTTTT. This encodes CATSSETGNTGELFF.

This clonotype was seen a few times. This sequence joins TRBV4-1 and TRBJ1-2; 8 bases fit TRBD1. The CDR3 sequence is 16 residues long. Germline values: CDR1 MGHRA, CDR2 YSYEKL. The V gene end was trimmed by 1 base and the J gene end by 4 bases; junction bases not matched to a gene: 8. CDR3 DNA: TGCGCCAGCAGCCAAGCCTACGGACAGGGTCTCTATGGCTACACCTTC. Translation: CASSQAYGQGLYGYTF.

The chain recombines TRBV20-1 with TRBJ1-1, with TRBD1 identical over 7 bases. Germline-derived CDR1 and CDR2 are DFQATT and SNEGSKA (reference sequence). The CDR3 is made up of 16 amino acids. The trim removed 3 bases at V and 9 bases at J, leaving 19 bases unmatched. Here the CDR3 reads CSARNPAGQTLPKAFF. The CDR3 coding sequence is TGCAGTGCTAGGAATCCAGCGGGACAGACTCTGCCCAAAGCTTTCTTT.

This clonotype has just a few counts. As DNA, the CDR3 is TGTGCCAGCAGCTCCCAAATTGGGGAACCCCCCTATAATTCACCCCTCCACTTT. Translated: CASSSQIGEPPYNSPLHF. The rearrangement joins TRBV11-2 to TRBJ1-6; no reliable D call. Germline V gives CDR1 SGHAT, CDR2 FQNNGV. There are 18 residues in the CDR3. Trimming pared 4 bases from V and 2 bases from J, leaving 18 bases between.

This chain joins TRBV7-9 and TRBJ2-3; 11 bases line up with TRBD2. This CDR3 contains 17 residues. Germline V gene sequence: CDR1 SEHNR, CDR2 FQNEAQ (reference sequence). V was clipped by 3 bases and J by 2 bases; unmatched bases: 7. In DNA form, the CDR3 reads TGTGCCAGCAGCTTTGGGACTAGCGGACGTCTCACAGATACGCAGTATTTT. Translating it yields CASSFGTSGRLTDTQYF. Based on the CDR3 plus reference TRBV7-9 and TRBJ2-3, the full variable domain is DTGVSQNPRHKITKRGQNVTFRCDPISEHNRLYWYRQTLGQGPEFLTYFQNEAQLEKSRLLSDRFSAERPKGSFSTLEIQRTEQGDSAMYLCASSFGTSGRLTDTQYFGPGTRLTVL.

Ten or more counts support this clonotype. The chain uses TRBV7-2 and TRBJ1-2; D possibly corresponds to TRBD1 (5 bases). V shed 1 base and J shed 5 bases, with 17 bases lying between them. CDR1 and CDR2 (germline): SGHTA, FQGNSA. This CDR3 contains 16 residues. CDR3 region: CASSLGASGVHYGYTF. As DNA, the CDR3 is TGTGCCAGCAGCTTAGGTGCATCGGGGGTTCATTATGGCTACACCTTC.

V and J are TRBV5-1 and TRBJ2-7; 9 nucleotides match TRBD1. Germline V CDR1 and CDR2: SGHRS, YFSETQ. The length of the CDR3 is 15 residues. V lost 4 bases and J lost 1; bases outside the gene matches: 6. The CDR3 sequence: CASSRDREASYEQYF. The DNA for the CDR3 is TGCGCCAGCAGCAGGGACAGGGAGGCGTCCTACGAGCAGTACTTC.

The rearrangement joins TRBV7-2 to TRBJ2-7; unclear D gene. CDR1 is SGHTA and CDR2 is FQGNSA in the germline V gene. This CDR3 comprises 13 residues. The V and J ends lost 5 bases and 4 bases respectively, with 12 bases between them. CDR3 DNA sequence: TGTGCCAGCAGCCCCCCTACCGCGTACGAGCAGTACTTC. As protein: CASSPPTAYEQYF.

This clonotype occurred once. V is TRBV9 and J is TRBJ2-5; the match to TRBD2 covers 9 bases. V dropped 4 bases and J dropped 11; count of bases not matched to a gene: 15. The CDR3 is 15 amino acids. Germline V CDR1 and CDR2: SGDLS, YYNGEE. In DNA form, the CDR3 reads TGTGCCAGCAGCAGTAGCGGGGGCCATGGAAATGAGCAGTACTTC. It codes for CASSSSGGHGNEQYF.

The gene calls are TRBV5-1 and TRBJ2-7, with 12 bases identical to TRBD2. The last part of the DNA fits TRBJ2-4 better; the J call may be wrong. CDR1 and CDR2 from the germline V gene are SGHRS and YFSETQ. This CDR3 spans 15 amino acids. The CDR3 reads CASRGRTSGENIQYF. The CDR3 DNA is TGCGCCAGCAGGGGAAGGACTAGCGGGGAAAACATTCAGTACTTC.

This chain connects TRBV27 to TRBJ2-7; possibly TRBD1 for D (6 bases). Germline values: CDR1 MNHEY, CDR2 SMNVEV (reference sequence). V was clipped by 10 bases and J by 5 bases, with 15 bases between them. The CDR3 is 12 residues long. DNA for the CDR3: TGTGCCATCATAACAGGGAATCACGAGCAGTACTTC. Amino acid sequence: CAIITGNHEQYF.

J is TRBJ2-5 and V is TRBV10-3; D possibly corresponds to TRBD2 (5 bases). The CDR3 is made up of 15 amino acids. V was clipped by 4 bases and J by 11 bases, with 23 bases between them. Germline V gene data show CDR1 as ENHRY and CDR2 as SYGVKD. The CDR3 nucleotides read TGTGCCATCAGTGGCCCGGGCCTCAACACTGGGGAGCAGTACTTC. This sequence encodes CAISGPGLNTGEQYF.

This clonotype has a handful of counts. V is TRBV5-1 and J is TRBJ2-5, with unresolved D. Looked up from germline, CDR1 is SGHRS and CDR2 is YFSETQ. Trimming left V 0 bases short and J 5 bases short, with 11 bases between. The CDR3 is 14 residues long. The CDR3 DNA reads TGCGCCAGCAGCTTGGTAGGTCTTTTCGAGACCCAGTACTTC. This sequence encodes CASSLVGLFETQYF.

This clonotype was detected only a few times. The rearrangement uses TRBV20-1 and TRBJ2-5; 8 nucleotides match TRBD2. The junction had 14 bases not matched to a gene; V was cut back by 4 bases and J by 4 bases. CDR1 and CDR2 from the germline V gene are DFQATT and SNEGSKA (reference sequence). CDR3 length: 16 residues. CDR3 protein: CSATNYGAGEVETQYF. CDR3 in DNA: TGCAGTGCTACGAATTATGGAGCGGGAGAGGTAGAGACCCAGTACTTC.

This chain uses TRBV15 with TRBJ1-2, with unresolved D. V lost 0 bases, J lost 6 bases, and 17 bases lay in between. The CDR3 covers 16 residues. From germline, CDR1 is LNHNV and CDR2 YYDKDF (reference sequence). The CDR3 DNA reads as TGTGCCACCAGCAGAGAATATGGAGCGCAGGTCGATGGCTACACCTTC. It codes for CATSREYGAQVDGYTF.

The rearrangement links TRBV5-1 to TRBJ2-1, with D uncertain. Germline CDR1 is SGHRS and CDR2 is YFSETQ. The CDR3 sequence is 14 residues long. The V end lost 0 bases, the J end lost 5 bases, and 9 bases lay between the germline ends. CDR3 in amino acids: CASSLASTDNEQFF. CDR3 DNA: TGCGCCAGCAGCTTGGCCTCTACCGACAATGAGCAGTTCTTC. The complete variable domain, with remaining parts taken from reference TRBV5-1 and TRBJ2-1, reads KAGVTQTPRYLIKTRGQQVTLSCSPISGHRSVSWYQQTPGQGLQFLFEYFSETQRNKGNFPGRFSGRQFSNSRSEMNVSTLELGDSALYLCASSLASTDNEQFFGPGTRLTVL.

This chain joins TRBV5-1 and TRBJ2-1; 10 bases are shared with TRBD2. The V and J ends lost 7 bases and 5 bases, in that order; junction bases with no gene match: 9. Germline V lookup: CDR1 SGHRS, CDR2 YFSETQ. CDR3 length: 15 residues. CDR3 DNA sequence: TGCGCCAGCGAGGTCCTAGCGGGGGTTCACAATGAGCAGTTCTTC. It translates to CASEVLAGVHNEQFF.

V and J are TRBV9 and TRBJ2-7; a weak D match, TRBD2 (7 bases). The CDR3 length is 16 residues. CDR1 SGDLS and CDR2 YYNGEE come from the germline V gene. Trimming cost V 0 bases and J 7 bases, with 20 bases left between them. CDR3 coding DNA: TGTGCCAGCAGCGTAGGGGCCGGGGGGCCCTACAATGAGCAGTACTTC. Its translation is CASSVGAGGPYNEQYF.

This clonotype was observed many times. CDR3 region: CSARKLAGGSSSYNEQFF. The DNA for the CDR3 is TGCAGTGCTAGAAAGCTAGCGGGAGGGTCAAGCTCCTACAATGAGCAGTTCTTC. The chain links TRBV20-1 to TRBJ2-1; 12 bases are shared with TRBD2. The junction had 8 bases not matched to a gene; V was cut back by 2 bases and J by 0 bases. Germline V lookup: CDR1 DFQATT, CDR2 SNEGSKA (reference sequence). There are 18 residues in the CDR3.

The genes are TRBV12-3 or TRBV12-4 and TRBJ2-7; 7 nucleotides line up with TRBD1. V lost 7 bases to trimming and J lost 5 bases; unmatched junction nucleotides: 11. The CDR3 is made up of 14 amino acids. The CDR3 region has the DNA TGTGCCAGCACCCGGACAGGTGGGGTCCACGAGCAGTACTTC. Translation: CASTRTGGVHEQYF.

The chain is built from TRBV29-1 and TRBJ2-3, with D tentatively TRBD1 or TRBD2 (7 bases each). V was cut by 8 bases and J by 8 bases, with 23 bases left in between. Germline values: CDR1 SQVTM, CDR2 ANQGSEA. The CDR3 covers 14 residues. CDR3 bases: TGCAGCTTAAGCGGGACAGACCCAATGGGTACGCAGTATTTT. Translated: CSLSGTDPMGTQYF.

The chain recombines TRBV5-4 with TRBJ2-7; 12 bases line up with TRBD2. The CDR3 totals 15 residues. Germline CDR1 reads SGHNT; CDR2 reads YYREEE (reference sequence). V lost 3 bases to trimming and J lost 3 bases; unmatched junction nucleotides: 4. CDR3 DNA: TGTGCCAGCAGCTCGACTAGCGGGGGTCGCTACGAGCAGTACTTC. Translating gives CASSSTSGGRYEQYF.